This T cell receptor (beta chain) was captured by sequencing in a study of regulatory T cells in long-lasting Graves disease. This clonotype was observed a handful of times. The time point denotes: persistent/refractory GD, antithyroid drugs over 5 years with positive TRAb. Preparation of the TCR library used RNA extracted from PBMCs. The CDR3 loop spans 18 amino acids. Germline values: CDR1 SGHAT, CDR2 FQNNGV. Losses at the gene ends were 4 bases for V and 4 bases for J; bases not matched to a gene: 10. Through Arm-PCR of CDR3 regions and iRepertoire HTBI primers, TCR beta libraries were built. TCRdb ran MiXCR on the multiplex PCR reads and lists one entry per CDR3 protein. This table has 600,000 to 800,000 distinct CDR3 sequences, 25% to 35% appearing once.

This clonotype was sampled from a female donor with Graves disease. The specimen comprised peripheral blood mononuclear cells (PBMCs), sampled when the disease was refractory, from a patient treated with antithyroid drugs. The chain carries TRBV11-2 and TRBJ2-2, with 12 nucleotides matching TRBD1. CDR3 protein: CASSSGTGGGWGTGELFF. The CDR3 nucleotides read TGTGCCAGCAGCTCCGGGACAGGGGGCGGATGGGGCACCGGGGAGCTGTTTTTT. Complete variable domain (other parts from reference TRBV11-2 and TRBJ2-2): EAGVAQSPRYKIIEKRQSVAFWCNPISGHATLYWYQQILGQGPKLLIQFQNNGVVDDSQLPKDRFSAERLKGVDSTLKIQPAKLEDSAVYLCASSSGTGGGWGTGELFFGEGSRLTVL.